The T cell receptor beta chain described here comes from a study of cytomegalovirus exposure and HLA in healthy donors. CDR1 and CDR2 (germline): MNHNS, SASEGT. Trimming removed 0 bases from V and 0 bases from J, with 15 bases in between. The CDR3 covers 19 residues. Study-wide results and caveats: It was found in a later analysis that first-cohort TCR clusters tended to co-occur in the 95 to 150 validation repertoires. Rare TCR sequences predominated, though certain public TCRs were found in many donors. It was 150 or so TCR beta chains that were listed as cytomegalovirus-associated. Using the classifier, cytomegalovirus status was reportedly diagnosed with high specificity and sensitivity.

Generated by immunoSEQ multiplex PCR, the TCRdb table keeps only in-frame clones and is missing some. Of over 150,000 clones listed, around 88% are singletons. Concerning this clone itself: Antigen: not known.

The sequencing sample was made of PBMCs. The TCR comes from a man aged 18-30 years in good health and CMV-seropositive. J is TRBJ2-6 and V is TRBV6-1; D is unresolved. DNA for the CDR3: TGTGCCAGCAGTGAAGCGCTCGTAGGAACAGACTCTGGGGCCAACGTCCTGACTTTC. Protein sequence: CASSEALVGTDSGANVLTF.